This T cell receptor beta chain was identified in a study of Ad26.COV2.S vaccination and SARS-CoV-2 variants. Study-wide background: Recipients of Ad26.COV2.S got it intramuscularly, once or twice 56 days apart.

Repertoires were generated with immunoSEQ multiplex PCR, while TCRdb's copy carries only in-frame clones and drops some. Of more than 300,000 clones in the sample, roughly 91% were seen once. The treatment here: 15 to 20 received Ad26.COV2.S at low or high dose, single or two shots; about 5 received placebo; per-sample allocation not given. After the first vaccine or placebo injection, samples were drawn on day 63. As its vector, the vaccine had Ad26, which expressed Wuhan-strain SARS-CoV-2 spike. With regard to this clone: Antigen unknown.

Study results and limitations: Substantial post-vaccination breadth of spike-specific CD8+ and CD4+ T cell responses was reported.

V was trimmed by 2 bases and J by 3 bases, leaving 8 bases between them. The germline CDR1 and CDR2 sequences are SGHAT and FQDESV (reference sequence). CDR3 length: 13 amino acids. This clonotype was sampled from a person between 18 and 65 years old who received the Ad26.COV2.S COVID-19 vaccine or a placebo. V is TRBV11-1 and J is TRBJ2-7; unclear D gene. The sequencing here drew on peripheral blood, taken in a trial of Ad26.COV2.S vaccine versus placebo. CDR3: CASSLLPIYEQYF. CDR3 sequence (DNA): TGTGCCAGCAGCTTATTGCCAATCTACGAGCAGTACTTC.